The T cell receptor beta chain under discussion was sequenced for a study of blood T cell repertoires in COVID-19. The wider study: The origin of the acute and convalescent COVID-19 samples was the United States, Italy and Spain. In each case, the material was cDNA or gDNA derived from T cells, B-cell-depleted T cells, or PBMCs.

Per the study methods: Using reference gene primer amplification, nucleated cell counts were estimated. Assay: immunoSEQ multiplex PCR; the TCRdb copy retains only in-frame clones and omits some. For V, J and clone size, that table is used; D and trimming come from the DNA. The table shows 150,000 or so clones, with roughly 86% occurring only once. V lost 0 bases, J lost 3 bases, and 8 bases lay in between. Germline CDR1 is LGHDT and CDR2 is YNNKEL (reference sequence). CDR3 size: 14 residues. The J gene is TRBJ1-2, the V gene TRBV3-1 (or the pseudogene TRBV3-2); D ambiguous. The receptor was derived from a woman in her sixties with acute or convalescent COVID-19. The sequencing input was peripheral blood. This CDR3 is CASSQDVRHYGYTF. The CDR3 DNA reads TGTGCCAGCAGCCAAGATGTCAGGCACTATGGCTACACCTTC.